This is a list of T cell receptor beta chains from one sample in a study of OX40 agonist ivuxolimab in advanced cancers. TCRdb keeps only in-frame clones here, not all; method: immunoSEQ multiplex PCR. The sample has about 22,000 clones, around 77% seen once; the top ten hold about 15%. The sample was CD4+ or CD8+ T cells sorted from blood, taken in a trial of the OX40 agonist ivuxolimab. These receptors were collected from an adult with an advanced solid tumor such as melanoma, head and neck, liver or kidney cancer. The CDR3 runs from the conserved cysteine through the conserved F or W. The D gene is left open where the match is weak. Only some rows state a clone size, as once, few, many or a class for expanded clones.

j_gene | abundance | v_gene | d_gene | CDR3nt | CDR3aa
TRBJ1-2 | . | TRBV5-4 | . | TGTGCCAGCAGCCAATCCCCAGGGGCTCCGGAGGGCTACACCTTC | CASSQSPGAPEGYTF
TRBJ2-3 | . | TRBV7-6 | TRBD2 | TGTGCCAGCAGCTTGTTCCAGCGGGGATCTGATACGCAGTATTTT | CASSLFQRGSDTQYF
TRBJ2-1 | . | TRBV7-8 | . | TGTGCCAGCGTCCTTTTAAGCTCCTACAATGAGCAGTTCTTC | CASVLLSSYNEQFF
TRBJ2-7 | . | TRBV27 | . | TGTGCCAGCAGTTCAACCCTTGAGGGGTACGACGAGCAGTACTTC | CASSSTLEGYDEQYF
TRBJ2-7 | . | TRBV5-1 | . | TGCGCCAGCAGCCCAACCCGACAGAGGAAGCCCTACGAGCAGTACTTC | CASSPTRQRKPYEQYF
TRBJ2-1 | few | TRBV6-1 | TRBD2 | TGTGCCAGCATTTATCTAGCGGGGGGGCCCAATGAGCAGTTCTTC | CASIYLAGGPNEQFF
TRBJ2-1 | . | TRBV4-1 | . | TGCGCCAGCAGCCAAGACGGACCCGGGGTGGAGGGTGAGCAGTTCTTC | CASSQDGPGVEGEQFF
TRBJ1-2 | . | TRBV13 | TRBD1 | TGTGCCAGCAGCCCACCGACAGGGTATCAAGGCTACACCTTC | CASSPPTGYQGYTF
TRBJ2-1 | . | TRBV7-9 | . | TGTGCCAGCCTCAGTCCGACCTACAATGAGCAGTTCTTC | CASLSPTYNEQFF
TRBJ1-4 | once | TRBV4-2 | . | TGTGCCAGCAGCCAAGAAGGGCCGATCCTGTTTTTT | CASSQEGPILFF
TRBJ2-1 | . | TRBV4-3 | . | TGCGCCAGCAGCCAAGATGAGACTGAGCAGTTCTTC | CASSQDETEQFF
TRBJ1-1 | . | TRBV12-5 | . | TGTGCTAGTGGTTGGGATGTTGGGGTTATGAACACTGAAGCTTTCTTT | CASGWDVGVMNTEAFF
TRBJ2-1 | . | TRBV27 | TRBD2 | TGTGCCAGCAGTTTGAGCGGGACCTACAATGAGCAGTTCTTC | CASSLSGTYNEQFF
TRBJ2-7 | . | TRBV7-7 | . | TGTGCCAGCAGCTTGGGGGCCTACGAGCAGTACTTC | CASSLGAYEQYF
TRBJ1-4 | . | TRBV19 | . | TGTGCCAGTAGTTCTCTATCTATAAGAGAAAAACTGTTTTTT | CASSSLSIREKLFF
TRBJ2-7 | . | TRBV6-6 | . | TGCGCCAGCAGTTACTCAGGGTCCGAGCAGTACTTC | CASSYSGSEQYF
TRBJ1-2 | . | TRBV10-3 | . | TGTGCCATCAGTGAGGGGCTTTCCGCTCCGAGATATGGCTACACCTTC | CAISEGLSAPRYGYTF
TRBJ2-3 | . | TRBV5-5 | . | TGTGCCAGCAGCACTCTACAAGGGGGACCCACAGATACGCAGTATTTT | CASSTLQGGPTDTQYF
TRBJ1-2 | . | TRBV27 | TRBD1 | TGTGCCAGCAGGACAGGGACTTCTAACTATGGCTACACCTTC | CASRTGTSNYGYTF
TRBJ2-1 | . | TRBV4-3 | . | TGCGCCAGCAGCCAGGACGGGATCAGGTACAATGAGCAGTTCTTC | CASSQDGIRYNEQFF
TRBJ1-5 | . | TRBV27 | . | TGTGCCAGCAGTTTATCCGGCCCAGGCGGGCCCCAGCATTTT | CASSLSGPGGPQHF
TRBJ2-1 | few | TRBV9 | TRBD2 | TGTGCCAGCAGCTCAAACGGGGGGGAGTTCTTC | CASSSNGGEFF
TRBJ2-3 | few | TRBV5-5 | . | TGTGCCAGCAGCTTGGAAGGTCTGGGGCTCGATACGCAGTATTTT | CASSLEGLGLDTQYF
TRBJ2-7 | few | TRBV30 | . | TGTGCCTGGAGTGGGGACAACTCCTACGAGCAGTACTTC | CAWSGDNSYEQYF
TRBJ2-5 | . | TRBV9 | . | TGTGCCAGCAGCCCCGTAGGGGGATACCAAGAGACCCAGTACTTC | CASSPVGGYQETQYF
TRBJ1-1 | medium-sized | TRBV19 | . | TGTGCCAGTAGTATCTACCCCCAGGGGCTCACTGAAGCTTTCTTT | CASSIYPQGLTEAFF
TRBJ1-6 | . | TRBV4-1 | . | TGCGCCAGCAGCCAAGAAGGGGAATCCTCCTATAATTCACCCCTCCACTTT | CASSQEGESSYNSPLHF
TRBJ2-5 | once | TRBV7-6 | . | TGTGCCAGCAGCTTAGAGCGGGCCGAGAAGACCCAGTACTTC | CASSLERAEKTQYF
TRBJ2-7 | once | TRBV19 | . | TGTGCCAGTAGTTTACAGGGTTCCTACGAGCAGTACTTC | CASSLQGSYEQYF
TRBJ1-1 | . | TRBV5-4 | . | TGTGCCAGCAGCTTGGGAGGGACGCCACTTGACAAAGCTTTCTTT | CASSLGGTPLDKAFF
TRBJ2-2 | once | TRBV27 | . | TGTGCCAGCAGTAGGGACCTCGTACGGCACACCGGGGAGCTGTTTTTT | CASSRDLVRHTGELFF
TRBJ1-5 | . | TRBV7-8 | . | TGTGCCAGCAGCTTTCAACGACTAGGAAGCCCCAGCAACGAGCCCCAGCATTTT | CASSFQRLGSPSNEPQHF
TRBJ2-5 | once | TRBV5-6 | . | TGTGCCAGCAGCTTGGTAGAGGGGGGGCGGGGAGAGACCCAGTACTTC | CASSLVEGGRGETQYF
TRBJ1-5 | . | TRBV7-8 | . | TGTGCCAGCAGTTCCGACGCACAGCCCCAGCATTTT | CASSSDAQPQHF
TRBJ1-5 | few | TRBV4-1 | . | TGCGCCAGCAGCCAAGAAACAGCGAATCAGCCCCAGCATTTT | CASSQETANQPQHF
TRBJ2-3 | . | TRBV7-9 | . | TGTGCCAGCAGCTTAGTCATGACAAAACCTCCAGATACGCAGTATTTT | CASSLVMTKPPDTQYF
TRBJ2-6 | . | TRBV5-1 | TRBD2 | TGCGCCAGCAGCCTCTCGGGGGGTGGCTCTGGGGCCAACGTCCTGACTTTC | CASSLSGGGSGANVLTF
TRBJ2-7 | few | TRBV27 | TRBD1 | TGTGCCAGCAGACACCTCTTCACAGGGGAATTTTACGAGCAGTACTTC | CASRHLFTGEFYEQYF
TRBJ1-1 | few | TRBV5-1 | . | TGCGCCAGCAGCCCGACAGTTGCCACTGAAGCTTTCTTT | CASSPTVATEAFF
TRBJ1-6 | . | TRBV16 | . | TGTGCCAGCACGGGGGACGGAAATTCACCCCTCCACTTT | CASTGDGNSPLHF
TRBJ1-2 | . | TRBV9 | . | TGTGCCAGCAGCGCATTTGGGGGCCCAACCTATGGCTACACCTTC | CASSAFGGPTYGYTF
TRBJ2-6 | . | TRBV6-5 | . | TGTGCCAGCAGTTCAGTCGGAGCCTCTGGGGCCAACGTCCTGACTTTC | CASSSVGASGANVLTF
TRBJ2-2 | . | TRBV4-3 | TRBD1 | TGCGCCAGCAGCCAAGAACTCCTCAGGGGGCGGGGAGCGAACACCGGGGAGCTGTTTTTT | CASSQELLRGRGANTGELFF
TRBJ1-5 | few | TRBV27 | . | TGTGCCAGCAGTTTATCATCCAGGGGCAATCAGCCCCAGCATTTT | CASSLSSRGNQPQHF
TRBJ1-5 | few | TRBV6-5 | . | TGTGCCAGCAGTTACTCGATCGGGCAGCCCCAGCATTTT | CASSYSIGQPQHF
TRBJ1-1 | . | TRBV27 | . | TGTGCCAGCAGTTTATCGCCATTTGGCACTGAAGCTTTCTTT | CASSLSPFGTEAFF
TRBJ1-2 | . | TRBV20-1 | . | TGCAGTGCTGGGCATGGCTACACCTTC | CSAGHGYTF
TRBJ2-7 | . | TRBV5-6 | . | TGTGCCAGCAGCTTGGGGGGGGACTCCTACGAGCAGTACTTC | CASSLGGDSYEQYF